The sequence of this T cell receptor (beta chain) was determined in a study of T cell repertoires in cytomegalovirus infection. About the research overall: Matching HLA type and CMV infection were both indicated by public TCR beta signatures. Notes on the study in general: Totalled public TCR beta family frequency picked out people who carried CMV plus the relevant HLA. Within the response measured ex vivo, HLA-C-restricted CMV-specific TCR beta clonotypes were dominant.

Comment on this clonotype: Its target is unknown.

V lost 4 bases, J lost 1 base, and 13 bases lay in between. Per germline, CDR1 MRHNA and CDR2 SNTAGT. The CDR3 sequence is 15 residues long. TCRdb re-called the reads through MiXCR, storing one row per CDR3 protein. The sample contains roughly 720,000 distinct CDR3 sequences, about a third of which appear only once. The J gene is TRBJ1-1, the V gene TRBV6-4; possible D gene TRBD1, 6 bases. This clonotype was obtained from a human donor in good health (CMV status not recorded). Some clones in this sample may be carry-over from other donors' samples. Sequenced: PBMCs. In DNA form, the CDR3 reads TGTGCCAGCAGTGCCCTGGCAGGGGCGAACACTGAAGCTTTCTTT. Translated: CASSALAGANTEAFF.